The clone carrying this TCR beta chain was observed a single time. Its target is not known. The PCR ran on 60 Vbeta and 13 Jbeta primers. The table came from immunoSEQ multiplex PCR; TCRdb's copy has only in-frame clones and leaves some out. This table has over 150,000 clones, roughly 75% appearing once. The data stem from a study of cytomegalovirus exposure and HLA in healthy donors. Study in general: The study's early data release held some 85 million unique TCRs from HLA-typed donors.

V was trimmed by 4 bases and J by 3 bases, leaving 21 bases between them. Germline-derived CDR1 and CDR2 are SGHVS and FNYEAQ. This CDR3 is built from 17 residues. Regarding the study as a whole: Reportedly, a later analysis found an Asian-associated ancestry cluster had fewer N-insertions than the approximately 670-donor mean. According to an earlier analysis, most TCR beta V segments yielded productive rearrangements about 87% or about 30% of the time. TCR beta V- and J-gene trimming was later associated with a missense DCLRE1C variant.

The source is a man between 18 and 29 years old in good health and CMV-seronegative. The sequenced sample consisted of PBMCs. V gene TRBV7-6 combines with J gene TRBJ1-1; no firm D call. CDR3 sequence reads: CASSSREGRWRDTEAFF. The CDR3 DNA reads TGTGCCAGCAGCTCTCGTGAAGGCCGGTGGAGGGACACTGAAGCTTTCTTT.